The 27 T cell receptor beta chains below all came from one sample that was sequenced in a study of CD8 T cells in ankylosing spondylitis. TCRdb analysed the 5' RACE reads with MiXCR anew, one entry per CDR3 protein. The repertoire holds 200,000 to 300,000 distinct CDR3 sequences, with approximately 24% as singletons. Sequencing used blood, either unsorted or a sorted T cell fraction (not recorded which). These TCRs come from a male donor with ankylosing spondylitis or in good health (not recorded which).

The chain couples TRBV6-1 to TRBJ1-2, with TRBD1 matching 7 bases. Per germline, CDR1 MNHNS and CDR2 SASEGT. With V trimmed by 6 bases and J by 0 bases, 7 bases remained unmatched. The CDR3 is 15 residues long. CDR3 sequence (DNA): TGTGCCAGCAGCCGAGGGACAGATACTAACTATGGCTACACCTTC. This encodes CASSRGTDTNYGYTF.

This chain joins TRBV6-5 and TRBJ2-5; D gene unclear. Trimming stripped 4 bases from V and 4 bases from J, with 16 bases between. The CDR3 is made up of 15 amino acids. Per the germline V gene, CDR1 is MNHEY and CDR2 is SVGAGI. In DNA form, the CDR3 reads TGTGCCAGCAGTTCCGATTACTCCTCGCGAGAGACCCAGTACTTC. This gives the protein CASSSDYSSRETQYF.

The J gene is TRBJ2-3, the V gene TRBV20-1, with 7 bases aligning to TRBD2. CDR3 length: 14 residues. Germline V gene data show CDR1 as DFQATT and CDR2 as SNEGSKA (reference sequence). Unmatched junction bases numbered 5, after V lost 3 bases and J lost 2 bases. The CDR3 loop reads CSASGGGYTDTQYF. CDR3 sequence (DNA): TGCAGTGCTAGTGGCGGGGGATACACAGATACGCAGTATTTT.

The chain recombines TRBV7-3 with TRBJ1-1; 8 bases line up with TRBD1. The length of the CDR3 is 13 residues. Germline V gives CDR1 SGHTA, CDR2 FQGTGA. Trimming took 5 bases from V and 4 from J; bases not matched to a gene: 3. The CDR3, as DNA: TGTGCCAGCAGCATTCAGGGGGCCACTGAAGCTTTCTTT. Translating gives CASSIQGATEAFF.

This clonotype was detected many times. The rearrangement joins TRBV7-2 to TRBJ1-3; D is unresolved. V shed 3 bases and J shed 4 bases, with 13 bases lying between them. Germline CDR1 SGHTA, CDR2 FQGNSA. The CDR3 spans 15 residues. In nucleotides, the CDR3 is TGTGCCAGCAGCTTTCTGGGGTTTGCGGGAAACACCATATATTTT. The encoded protein is CASSFLGFAGNTIYF. Complete variable domain (other parts from reference TRBV7-2 and TRBJ1-3): GAGVSQSPSNKVTEKGKDVELRCDPISGHTALYWYRQSLGQGLEFLIYFQGNSAPDKSGLPSDRFSAERTGGSVSTLTIQRTQQEDSAVYLCASSFLGFAGNTIYFGEGSWLTVV.

The chain uses TRBV20-1 and TRBJ2-7; 14 bases agree with TRBD2. J gave up 3 bases and V 3 bases, and 7 bases lay outside the gene matches. This CDR3 spans 16 amino acids. Per the germline V gene, CDR1 is DFQATT and CDR2 is SNEGSKA (reference sequence). DNA for the CDR3: TGCAGTGCTAGGCGACTAGCGGGGGGGCCCCACTACGAGCAGTACTTC. It yields the protein CSARRLAGGPHYEQYF.

Only a few counts were recorded for this clonotype. The chain employs TRBV6-5 and TRBJ2-4; 7 bases fit TRBD2. V lost 0 bases, J lost 5 bases, and 4 bases stayed unmatched. Germline CDR1 is MNHEY and CDR2 is SVGAGI. The CDR3 spans 15 residues. CDR3 sequence (DNA): TGTGCCAGCAGTTACTCATGGGGGGGACAAAACATTCAGTACTTC. As protein: CASSYSWGGQNIQYF.

The chain uses TRBV20-1 and TRBJ2-2, with D perhaps TRBD2 (5 bases). Germline V CDR1 and CDR2: DFQATT, SNEGSKA (reference sequence). The CDR3 length is 15 residues. Trimming took off 6 bases at V and 2 bases at J, with 16 bases between the two ends. This chain's CDR3 is CSASPTGYNTGELFF. CDR3 nucleotides: TGCAGTGCGAGTCCTACGGGATATAACACCGGGGAGCTGTTTTTT.

In this sample, this clonotype turned up once. The chain is built from TRBV27 and TRBJ2-5; D may match TRBD1 or TRBD2 (5 bases each). V lost 6 bases and J 7 bases, leaving 12 bases between the germline ends. Looked up from germline, CDR1 is MNHEY and CDR2 is SMNVEV (reference sequence). CDR3 length equals 12 residues. DNA of the CDR3: TGTGCCAGCAGCACAACTGGGGGGACCCAGTACTTC. Its protein product is CASSTTGGTQYF.

This clonotype has only a few counts. The chain has TRBV20-1 and TRBJ1-6; unclear D gene. Trimming left V 2 bases short and J 6 bases short, with 5 bases between. Germline values: CDR1 DFQATT, CDR2 SNEGSKA (reference sequence). The CDR3 runs to 12 residues. CDR3 sequence reads: CSARPINSPLHF. CDR3 coding DNA: TGCAGTGCTAGACCGATTAATTCACCCCTCCACTTT.

Many counts were recorded for this clonotype. V gene TRBV20-1 combines with J gene TRBJ2-4, with 12 bases aligning to TRBD2. V lost 4 bases and J lost 2; bases outside the gene matches: 3. The CDR3 has 15 amino acids. Germline V lookup: CDR1 DFQATT, CDR2 SNEGSKA (reference sequence). DNA for the CDR3: TGCAGTGCTACTGGACTAGCGGGGCCCAAAAACATTCAGTACTTC. Residues: CSATGLAGPKNIQYF.

This sequence joins TRBV20-1 and TRBJ2-1; the match to TRBD1 covers 8 bases. Germline lookup yields CDR1 DFQATT and CDR2 SNEGSKA (reference sequence). V shed 6 bases and J 6 bases; nucleotides not matched to a gene: 13. There are 15 residues in the CDR3. CDR3: CSAFVPGQGRNEQFF. In nucleotides, the CDR3 is TGCAGTGCCTTCGTTCCAGGACAGGGCCGCAATGAGCAGTTCTTC.

The CDR3: CASSDQGTEQFF. As DNA, the CDR3 is TGTGCCAGCAGTGACCAGGGGACTGAGCAGTTCTTC. The V gene is TRBV2, the J gene TRBJ2-1; perhaps TRBD1 as D (6 bases). The CDR3 extends over 12 amino acids. The germline V and J ends were trimmed by 3 bases and 9 bases, with 9 bases remaining between them. Germline-derived CDR1 and CDR2 are SNHLY and FYNNEI.

This clonotype was observed a handful of times. This sequence joins TRBV20-1 and TRBJ2-2, with D maybe TRBD1 (6 bases). This CDR3 has 13 residues. Per the germline V gene, CDR1 is DFQATT and CDR2 is SNEGSKA (reference sequence). Trimming stripped 3 bases from V and 4 bases from J, with 9 bases between. The CDR3 loop reads CSASNRVTGELFF. In DNA form, the CDR3 reads TGCAGTGCTAGTAACAGGGTCACCGGGGAGCTGTTTTTT.

The sample holds many counts of this clonotype. V gene TRBV14 combines with J gene TRBJ1-1; D not certain. Germline assignment: CDR1 SGHDN and CDR2 FVKESK. Deletions cut 1 base from V and 0 bases from J, with 12 bases between. This CDR3 spans 16 amino acids. In DNA form, the CDR3 reads TGTGCCAGCAGCCAAGGATTGGCCGCCTTGAACACTGAAGCTTTCTTT. Protein sequence: CASSQGLAALNTEAFF.

The rearrangement joins TRBV20-1 to TRBJ2-3, with D uncertain. CDR3 length: 12 amino acids. V lost 7 bases and J lost 3, with 11 bases in between. Per the germline V gene, CDR1 is DFQATT and CDR2 is SNEGSKA (reference sequence). The CDR3 DNA follows: TGCAGTGTAACAGAGAGTACAGATACGCAGTATTTT. This codes for CSVTESTDTQYF.

This clonotype was counted only a few times. This chain joins TRBV20-1 and TRBJ2-5; 11 nucleotides match TRBD2. J gave up 2 bases and V 1 base, and 3 bases lay outside the gene matches. The CDR3 is 15 amino acids. Germline loops: CDR1 DFQATT, CDR2 SNEGSKA (reference sequence). The CDR3 is CSARGPSGGQETQYF. The CDR3 coding sequence is TGCAGTGCTAGAGGCCCTAGCGGGGGGCAAGAGACCCAGTACTTC.

There are a few counts of this clonotype. DNA of the CDR3: TGCAGTGCTGGGAGACAGGGCACGCAGCAGTTCTTC. It specifies CSAGRQGTQQFF. The chain links TRBV20-1 to TRBJ2-1, with 7 bases aligning to TRBD1. The CDR3 is made up of 12 amino acids. The germline CDR1 and CDR2 sequences are DFQATT and SNEGSKA (reference sequence). The J segment lost 11 bases and the V segment lost 5 bases, leaving 9 bases of the junction unmatched.

V and J are TRBV2 and TRBJ2-7; TRBD2 agrees at 11 bases. The CDR3 consists of 14 residues. With 6 bases clipped from V and 6 bases from J, the junction kept 7 bases outside the gene matches. CDR1 is SNHLY, CDR2 FYNNEI, per germline. The CDR3 DNA reads TGTGCCAGCAGGGATAGCGGGGGGGCCCGCGAGCAGTACTTC. It codes for CASRDSGGAREQYF.

As for this clonotype: This may be a read error: a much more frequent sequence differs by one nucleotide. V is TRBV20-1 and J is TRBJ1-5; 7 positions match TRBD1. The germline gives CDR1 DFQATT, CDR2 SNEGSKA (reference sequence). The CDR3 extends over 14 amino acids. V gave up 3 bases and J gave up 8 bases; unmatched junction bases: 10. The CDR3 DNA is TGCAGTGCTAGTGAGGGGGCAGGCAGTAAGCCCCAGCATTTT. This translates into CSASEGAGSKPQHF.

Only a few counts were recorded for this clonotype. The chain joins TRBV12-3 or TRBV12-4 to TRBJ1-4, with D tentatively TRBD1 (5 bases). The CDR3 sequence is 14 residues long. V was trimmed by 4 bases and J by 0 bases, leaving 6 bases between them. In DNA form, the CDR3 reads TGTGCCAGCAGTTCGACAGCAACTAATGAAAAACTGTTTTTT. Protein sequence: CASSSTATNEKLFF.

The table lists this clonotype with many counts. The rearrangement joins TRBV10-3 to TRBJ2-3; weak D call: TRBD1 (6 bases). The germline gives CDR1 ENHRY, CDR2 SYGVKD. This CDR3 spans 15 amino acids. Trimming took off 0 bases at V and 0 bases at J, with 7 bases between the two ends. CDR3: CAISESGGSTDTQYF. The CDR3 region has the DNA TGTGCCATCAGTGAGTCAGGGGGAAGCACAGATACGCAGTATTTT.

This clonotype has only a few counts. This chain links TRBV12-3 or TRBV12-4 with TRBJ2-7; no definite D call. The CDR3 has 15 residues. V was shortened by 0 bases and J by 0 bases, with 9 bases between the two germline ends. The CDR3 here is CASSLAGLGSYEQYF. The CDR3, as DNA: TGTGCCAGCAGTTTAGCGGGGTTAGGCTCCTACGAGCAGTACTTC.

This clonotype was found many times. The chain has TRBV6-1 and TRBJ2-7; a possible D gene is TRBD2 (5 bases). V lost 5 bases and J 0 bases, leaving 8 bases between the germline ends. This CDR3 spans 13 amino acids. The V gene's germline CDR1 is MNHNS and CDR2 SASEGT. The CDR3 protein is CASSSGFSYEQYF. In DNA, the CDR3 is TGTGCCAGCAGTAGCGGTTTCTCCTACGAGCAGTACTTC.

The genes are TRBV6-4 and TRBJ2-1; 12 positions match TRBD2. CDR1 MRHNA and CDR2 SNTAGT come from the germline V gene. The V segment lost 10 bases and the J segment 6 bases; nucleotides outside the gene matches: 10. This CDR3 contains 15 residues. CDR3 amino acids: CAIDCETSGGNEQFF. The CDR3 region has the DNA TGTGCCATCGACTGCGAGACTAGCGGGGGCAATGAGCAGTTCTTC.

This clonotype has more than one count but fewer than ten. The CDR3 DNA reads TGTGCCAGCAGAGACCGACAGAAACACACTGAAGCTTTCTTT. Protein sequence: CASRDRQKHTEAFF. The V gene is TRBV6-1, the J gene TRBJ1-1, with D perhaps TRBD1 (5 bases). Germline-derived CDR1 and CDR2 are MNHNS and SASEGT. The CDR3 spans 14 residues. Trimming shortened V by 6 bases and J by 3 bases, and 14 bases separated the two germline ends.

This clonotype was observed many times. V is TRBV6-5 and J is TRBJ1-1; maybe TRBD1 (6 bases). Germline CDR1 reads MNHEY; CDR2 reads SVGAGI. The CDR3 totals 12 residues. The V gene lost 6 bases and the J gene lost 4 bases, with 9 bases spanning the gap. The CDR3 sequence: CASSPGVTEAFF. The DNA for the CDR3 is TGTGCCAGCAGCCCAGGGGTCACTGAAGCTTTCTTT.